The text below deals with one T cell receptor (beta chain). Its recognized antigen is unknown. No base quality information exists; no much larger clone differs at one position. The record originates from a study of T cell changes during pregnancy in multiple sclerosis (dated by TCRdb to between 2018 and 2020). For context, the study as a whole: The study examined how the T cell repertoire changed over the course of pregnancy in women with multiple sclerosis.

The CDR3 spans 16 residues, from the cysteine through the phenylalanine. Solely the CDR3 DNA is kept, with 48 bases framed from the first base. Trimming accounts for 6 bases at V and 7 bases at J, while the number of junction bases matched to no gene is 15. CDR1 and CDR2 were assigned from the germline V gene as SGHRS and YFSETQ. Receptor amplification or capture employed the immunoSEQ multiplex PCR assay. Here the immuneACCESS table is served through TCRdb, limited to in-frame sequences with V and J called. Missing clones are a known gap in these copies; in checked studies unresolved V genes cover under half, and the rest lacks a known reason. The sample data list approximately 30,000 clones, and approximately 89% of these were observed just once. Approximately 5% of the sample is held by the ten biggest clonotypes.

Sequenced material: CD8+ T cells from peripheral blood mononuclear cells, taken in the first trimester of pregnancy. This chain joins TRBV5-1 to TRBJ2-3, with TRBD1 matching 9 junction bases. The sequence came from a female donor with multiple sclerosis, enrolled in a pregnancy study. The bases are TGCGCCAGCAAGGAAGATTGGGACAGGGAAGGGAATACGCAGTATTTT. This is translated as CASKEDWDREGNTQYF. The full variable domain, with segments outside the CDR3 supplied by the reference TRBV5-1 and TRBJ2-3 proteins, appears as KAGVTQTPRYLIKTRGQQVTLSCSPISGHRSVSWYQQTPGQGLQFLFEYFSETQRNKGNFPGRFSGRQFSNSRSEMNVSTLELGDSALYLCASKEDWDREGNTQYFGPGTRLTVL.